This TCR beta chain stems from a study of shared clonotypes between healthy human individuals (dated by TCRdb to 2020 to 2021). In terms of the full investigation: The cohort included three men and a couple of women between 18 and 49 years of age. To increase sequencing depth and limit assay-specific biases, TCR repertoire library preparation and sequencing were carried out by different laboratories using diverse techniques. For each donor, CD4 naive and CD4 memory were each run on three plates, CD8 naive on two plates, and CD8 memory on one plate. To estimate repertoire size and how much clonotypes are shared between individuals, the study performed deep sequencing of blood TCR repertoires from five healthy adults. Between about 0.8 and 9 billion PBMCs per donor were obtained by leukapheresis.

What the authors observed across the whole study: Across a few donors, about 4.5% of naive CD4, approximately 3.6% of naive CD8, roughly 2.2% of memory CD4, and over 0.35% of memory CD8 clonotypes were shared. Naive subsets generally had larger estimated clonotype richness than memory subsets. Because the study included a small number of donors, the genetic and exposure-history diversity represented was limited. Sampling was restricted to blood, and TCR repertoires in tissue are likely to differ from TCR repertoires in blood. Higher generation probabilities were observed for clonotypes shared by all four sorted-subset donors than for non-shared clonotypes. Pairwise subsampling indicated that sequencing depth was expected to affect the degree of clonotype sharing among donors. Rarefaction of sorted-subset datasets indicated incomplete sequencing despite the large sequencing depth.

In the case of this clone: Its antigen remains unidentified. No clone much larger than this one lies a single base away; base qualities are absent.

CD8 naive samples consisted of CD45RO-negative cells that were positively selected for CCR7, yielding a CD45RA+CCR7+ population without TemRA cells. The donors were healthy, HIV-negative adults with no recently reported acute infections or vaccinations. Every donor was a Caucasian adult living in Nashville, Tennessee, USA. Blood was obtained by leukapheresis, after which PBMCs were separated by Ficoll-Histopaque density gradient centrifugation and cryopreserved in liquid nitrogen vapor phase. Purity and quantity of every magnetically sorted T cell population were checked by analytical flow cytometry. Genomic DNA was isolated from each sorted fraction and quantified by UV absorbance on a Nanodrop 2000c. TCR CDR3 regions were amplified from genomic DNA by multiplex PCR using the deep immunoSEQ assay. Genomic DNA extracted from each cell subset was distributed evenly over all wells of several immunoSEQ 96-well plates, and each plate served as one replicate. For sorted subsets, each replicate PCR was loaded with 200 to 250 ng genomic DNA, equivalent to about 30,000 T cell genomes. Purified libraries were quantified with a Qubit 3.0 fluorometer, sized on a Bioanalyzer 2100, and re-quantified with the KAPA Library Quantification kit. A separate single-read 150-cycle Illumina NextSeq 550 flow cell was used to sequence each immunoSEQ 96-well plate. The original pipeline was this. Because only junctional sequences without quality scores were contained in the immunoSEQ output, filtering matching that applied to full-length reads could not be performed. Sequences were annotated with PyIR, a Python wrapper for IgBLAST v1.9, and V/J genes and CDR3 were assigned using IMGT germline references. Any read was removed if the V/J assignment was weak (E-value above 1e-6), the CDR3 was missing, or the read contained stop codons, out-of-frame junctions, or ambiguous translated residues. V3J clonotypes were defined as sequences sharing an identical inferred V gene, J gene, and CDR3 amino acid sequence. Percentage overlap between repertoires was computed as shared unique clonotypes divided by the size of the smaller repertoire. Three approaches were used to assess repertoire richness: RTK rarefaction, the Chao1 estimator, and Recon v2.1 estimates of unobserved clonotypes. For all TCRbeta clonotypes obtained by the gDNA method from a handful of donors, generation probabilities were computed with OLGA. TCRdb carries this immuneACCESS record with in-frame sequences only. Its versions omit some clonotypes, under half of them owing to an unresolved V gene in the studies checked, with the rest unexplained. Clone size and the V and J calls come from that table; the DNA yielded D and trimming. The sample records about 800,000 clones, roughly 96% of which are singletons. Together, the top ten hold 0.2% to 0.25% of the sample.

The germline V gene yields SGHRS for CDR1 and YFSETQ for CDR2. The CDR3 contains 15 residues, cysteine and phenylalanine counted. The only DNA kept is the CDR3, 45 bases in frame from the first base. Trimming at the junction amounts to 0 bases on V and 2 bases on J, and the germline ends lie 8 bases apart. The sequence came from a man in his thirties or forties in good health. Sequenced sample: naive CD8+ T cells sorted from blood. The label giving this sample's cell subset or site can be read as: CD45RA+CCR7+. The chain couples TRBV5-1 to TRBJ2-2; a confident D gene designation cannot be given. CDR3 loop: CASSLGAGNTGELFF. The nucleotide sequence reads TGCGCCAGCAGCTTGGGGGCAGGTAACACCGGGGAGCTGTTTTTT.